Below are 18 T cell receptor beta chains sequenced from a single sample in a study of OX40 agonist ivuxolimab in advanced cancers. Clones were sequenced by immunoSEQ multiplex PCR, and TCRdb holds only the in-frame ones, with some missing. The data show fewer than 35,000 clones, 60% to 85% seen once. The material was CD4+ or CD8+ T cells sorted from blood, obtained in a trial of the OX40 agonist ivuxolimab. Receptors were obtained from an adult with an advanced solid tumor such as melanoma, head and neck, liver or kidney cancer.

The CDR3 reads CASSQPGLAGQETQYF. In DNA, the CDR3 is TGCGCCAGCAGCCAACCCGGACTAGCGGGGCAAGAGACCCAGTACTTC. This sequence joins TRBV5-1 and TRBJ2-5, with TRBD2 matching 12 bases. The CDR3 has 16 amino acids. Germline loops: CDR1 SGHRS, CDR2 YFSETQ. Trimming at V came to 4 bases and at J to 2 bases, leaving 6 bases not matched to a gene.

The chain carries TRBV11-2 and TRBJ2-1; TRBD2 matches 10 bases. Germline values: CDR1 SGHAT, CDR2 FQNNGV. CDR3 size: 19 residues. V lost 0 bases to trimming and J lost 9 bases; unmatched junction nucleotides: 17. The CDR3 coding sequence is TGTGCCAGCAGCTTAGATCGAGCGGCGGGAGCGGGGGGGCCTGTTGAGCAGTTCTTC. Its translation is CASSLDRAAGAGGPVEQFF. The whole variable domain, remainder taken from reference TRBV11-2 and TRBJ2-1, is EAGVAQSPRYKIIEKRQSVAFWCNPISGHATLYWYQQILGQGPKLLIQFQNNGVVDDSQLPKDRFSAERLKGVDSTLKIQPAKLEDSAVYLCASSLDRAAGAGGPVEQFFGPGTRLTVL.

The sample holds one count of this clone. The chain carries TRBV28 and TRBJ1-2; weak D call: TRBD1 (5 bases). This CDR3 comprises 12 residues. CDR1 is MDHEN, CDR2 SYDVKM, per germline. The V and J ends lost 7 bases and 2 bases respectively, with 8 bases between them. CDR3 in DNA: TGTGCCAGCACGGAGGGGAACTATGGCTACACCTTC. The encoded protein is CASTEGNYGYTF.

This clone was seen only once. As DNA, the CDR3 is TGTGCCAGTAGTATACCAGGCTACGAGCAGTACTTC. Translating it yields CASSIPGYEQYF. This rearrangement joins TRBV19 to TRBJ2-7, with D unclear. Trimming shortened V by 2 bases and J by 3 bases, and 5 bases separated the two germline ends. The germline V gene has CDR1 LNHDA and CDR2 SQIVND (reference sequence). The CDR3 loop spans 12 amino acids.

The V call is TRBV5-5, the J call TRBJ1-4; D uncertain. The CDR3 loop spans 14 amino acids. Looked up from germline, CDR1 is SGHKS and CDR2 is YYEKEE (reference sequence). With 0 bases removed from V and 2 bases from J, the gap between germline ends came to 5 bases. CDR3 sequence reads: CASSLGGTNEKLFF. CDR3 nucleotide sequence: TGTGCCAGCAGCTTGGGCGGCACTAATGAAAAACTGTTTTTT. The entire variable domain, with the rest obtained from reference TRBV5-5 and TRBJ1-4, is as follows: DAGVTQSPTHLIKTRGQQVTLRCSPISGHKSVSWYQQVLGQGPQFIFQYYEKEERGRGNFPDRFSARQFPNYSSELNVNALLLGDSALYLCASSLGGTNEKLFFGSGTQLSVL.

The CDR3 nucleotides are TGTGCCAGCAGCTTAGACACTGAAGCTTTCTTT. As protein: CASSLDTEAFF. The gene calls are TRBV7-2 and TRBJ1-1; D gene uncertain. The CDR3 is 11 amino acids. Germline-derived CDR1 and CDR2 are SGHTA and FQGNSA. V was clipped by 1 base and J by 3 bases, with 0 bases between them.

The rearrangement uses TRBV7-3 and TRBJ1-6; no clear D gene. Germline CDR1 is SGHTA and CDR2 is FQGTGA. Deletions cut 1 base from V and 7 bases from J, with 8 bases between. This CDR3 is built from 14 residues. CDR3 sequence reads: CASSLKGLNSPLHF. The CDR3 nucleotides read TGTGCCAGCAGCTTAAAAGGGTTGAATTCACCCCTCCACTTT.

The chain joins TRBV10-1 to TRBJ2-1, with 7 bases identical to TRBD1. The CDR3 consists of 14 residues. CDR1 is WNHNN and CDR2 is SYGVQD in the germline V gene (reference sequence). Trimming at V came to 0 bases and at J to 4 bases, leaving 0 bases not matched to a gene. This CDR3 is CASSESRGYNEQFF. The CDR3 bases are TGCGCCAGCAGTGAGTCCAGGGGGTACAATGAGCAGTTCTTC.

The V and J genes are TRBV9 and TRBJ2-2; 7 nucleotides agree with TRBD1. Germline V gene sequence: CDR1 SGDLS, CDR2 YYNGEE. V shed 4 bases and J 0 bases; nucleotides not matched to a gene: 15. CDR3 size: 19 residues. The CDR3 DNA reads TGTGCCAGCAGCACAACCCAATTTAAGGGGACAGCGAACACCGGGGAGCTGTTTTTT. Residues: CASSTTQFKGTANTGELFF.

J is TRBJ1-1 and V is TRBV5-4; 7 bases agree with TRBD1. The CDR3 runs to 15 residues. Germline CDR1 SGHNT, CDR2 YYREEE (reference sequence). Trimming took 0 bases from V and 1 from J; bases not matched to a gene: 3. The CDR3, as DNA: TGTGCCAGCAGCTTGGAAGGGACAGCGAACACTGAAGCTTTCTTT. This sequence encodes CASSLEGTANTEAFF.

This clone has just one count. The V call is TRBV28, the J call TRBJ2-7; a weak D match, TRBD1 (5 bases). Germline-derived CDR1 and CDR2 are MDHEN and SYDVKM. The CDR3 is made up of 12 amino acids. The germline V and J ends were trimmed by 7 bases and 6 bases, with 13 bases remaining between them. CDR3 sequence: CASTRVKGEQYF. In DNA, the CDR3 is TGTGCCAGCACCAGGGTAAAAGGCGAGCAGTACTTC.

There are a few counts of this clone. The CDR3 loop is CASSQDRGGGAPNTQYF. The CDR3, as DNA: TGCGCCAGCAGCCAAGATCGGGGCGGGGGGGCCCCTAATACGCAGTATTTT. The chain carries TRBV4-1 and TRBJ2-3; TRBD2 matches 9 bases. Unmatched junction bases numbered 11, after V lost 0 bases and J lost 7 bases. Looked up from germline, CDR1 is MGHRA and CDR2 is YSYEKL. The CDR3 runs to 17 residues.

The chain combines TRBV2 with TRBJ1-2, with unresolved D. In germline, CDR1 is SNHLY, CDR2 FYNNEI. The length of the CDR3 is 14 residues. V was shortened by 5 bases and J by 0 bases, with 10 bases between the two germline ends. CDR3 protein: CASSFDQANYGYTF. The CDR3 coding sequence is TGTGCCAGCAGTTTTGACCAAGCTAACTATGGCTACACCTTC.

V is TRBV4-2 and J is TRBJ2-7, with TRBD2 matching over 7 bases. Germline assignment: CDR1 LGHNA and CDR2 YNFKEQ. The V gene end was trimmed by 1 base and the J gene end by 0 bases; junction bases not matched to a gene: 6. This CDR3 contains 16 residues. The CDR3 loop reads CASSQAAGLSSYEQYF. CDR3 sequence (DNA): TGTGCCAGCAGCCAAGCAGCGGGGTTAAGCTCCTACGAGCAGTACTTC.

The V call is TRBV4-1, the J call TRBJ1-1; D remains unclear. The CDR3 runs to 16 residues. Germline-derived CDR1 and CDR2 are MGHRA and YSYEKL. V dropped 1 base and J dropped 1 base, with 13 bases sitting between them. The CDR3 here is CASSQGPVYPNTEAFF. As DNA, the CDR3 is TGCGCCAGCAGCCAAGGGCCGGTTTACCCGAACACTGAAGCTTTCTTT.

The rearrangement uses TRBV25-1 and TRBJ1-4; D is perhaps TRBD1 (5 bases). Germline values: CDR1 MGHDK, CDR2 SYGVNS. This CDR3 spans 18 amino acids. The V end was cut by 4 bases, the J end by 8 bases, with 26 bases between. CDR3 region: CASSVDRGGRALVEKLFF. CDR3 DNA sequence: TGTGCCAGCAGTGTCGATCGCGGGGGACGGGCCCTCGTCGAAAAACTGTTTTTT.

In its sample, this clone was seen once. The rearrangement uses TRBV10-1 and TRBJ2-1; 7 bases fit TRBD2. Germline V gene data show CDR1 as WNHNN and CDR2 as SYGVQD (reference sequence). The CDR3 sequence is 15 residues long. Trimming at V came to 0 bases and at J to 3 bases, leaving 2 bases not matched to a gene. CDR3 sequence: CASSESGLSYNEQFF. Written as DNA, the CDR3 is TGCGCCAGCAGTGAGTCGGGACTAAGCTACAATGAGCAGTTCTTC.

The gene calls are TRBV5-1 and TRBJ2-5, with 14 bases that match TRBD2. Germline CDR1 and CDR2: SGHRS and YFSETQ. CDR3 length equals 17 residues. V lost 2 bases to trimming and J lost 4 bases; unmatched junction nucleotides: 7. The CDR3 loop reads CASSFTTGTSGGETQYF. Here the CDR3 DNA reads TGCGCCAGCAGCTTTACTACCGGGACTAGCGGGGGAGAGACCCAGTACTTC.